A selection of T cell receptor beta chains follows, all from one sample in a study of T cell repertoires in cytomegalovirus infection. Via MiXCR, TCRdb re-called the reads, giving one row per CDR3 protein. Among 500,000 to 600,000 distinct CDR3 sequences listed, about 15% were seen once. Sequencing was performed on CD8+ T cells from PBMCs. All receptors come from a human donor in good health (CMV status not recorded). Some clones in this sample may be carry-over from other donors' samples. Both conserved end residues are part of each CDR3.

TRBV6-1	TRBJ2-2	CASLKFANTGELFF
TRBV5-1	TRBJ2-1	CASSPERTSSYNEQFF
TRBV11-2	TRBJ1-2	CASSSQTGRDYGYTF
TRBV7-6	TRBJ2-1	CASSLGQGFGDEQFF
TRBV15	TRBJ2-7	CATSRDRGTDSYEQYF
TRBV5-4	TRBJ2-1	CASSLGTGGLNEQFF
TRBV28	TRBJ2-3	CASTPRGLAGSTDTQYF
TRBV20-1	TRBJ1-2	CSARGTARGASYGYTF
TRBV27	TRBJ2-2	CASSFGLAGNTGELFF
TRBV7-9	TRBJ2-5	CASSPGQGIQETQYF
TRBV7-9	TRBJ2-5	CASKYAAEETQYF
TRBV4-1	TRBJ1-1	CASSQAGGLNTEAFF
TRBV12-3/TRBV12-4	TRBJ2-4	CASTRGLAGGWTAKNIQYF
TRBV6-1	TRBJ1-6	CASSEFWTGNSPLHF
TRBV19	TRBJ1-4	CASSPAGTQNEKLFF
TRBV6-5	TRBJ1-2	CASRGTGGVSYGYTF
TRBV5-6	TRBJ1-6	CASSQRRGTNSPLHF
TRBV9	TRBJ2-1	CASSDTPHGRQPGEQFF
TRBV30	TRBJ2-2	CAWSVRFSGYTGELFF
TRBV5-1	TRBJ2-7	CASSPASGPTYEQYF
TRBV12-3/TRBV12-4	TRBJ1-6	CASRDNNSPLHF
TRBV15	TRBJ2-7	CATSRRGSGRSYEQYF
TRBV19	TRBJ2-1	CASMVASGRRGNEQFF
TRBV27	TRBJ1-5	CASSVTGGSNQPQHF
TRBV7-9	TRBJ2-7	CASSLAPERSYEQYF
TRBV4-1	TRBJ1-5	CASSLDRESNQPQHF
TRBV6-1	TRBJ2-5	CASSEFLAGAGETQYF
TRBV6-6	TRBJ2-7	CASRVGPTTYEQYF
TRBV7-9	TRBJ2-1	CASSDTGAGYNEQFF
TRBV7-8	TRBJ2-5	CASSFGGWGRGETQYF
TRBV2	TRBJ2-5	CASTATSGGEQETQYF
TRBV11-3	TRBJ2-3	CASSLGGQGAADTQYF
TRBV24-1	TRBJ1-3	CASISYSGNTIYF
TRBV20-1	TRBJ1-1	CSARADSEAFF
TRBV5-1	TRBJ2-7	CASSLVFSTNYEQYF
TRBV12-3/TRBV12-4	TRBJ2-2	CASSPEMGGGETGELFF
TRBV28	TRBJ2-7	CASSFADLSYEQYF
TRBV11-2	TRBJ2-1	CASRIGGLHNEQFF
TRBV10-3	TRBJ2-1	CAISISRTEHNEQFF
TRBV27	TRBJ1-5	CASRTGFSNQPQHF